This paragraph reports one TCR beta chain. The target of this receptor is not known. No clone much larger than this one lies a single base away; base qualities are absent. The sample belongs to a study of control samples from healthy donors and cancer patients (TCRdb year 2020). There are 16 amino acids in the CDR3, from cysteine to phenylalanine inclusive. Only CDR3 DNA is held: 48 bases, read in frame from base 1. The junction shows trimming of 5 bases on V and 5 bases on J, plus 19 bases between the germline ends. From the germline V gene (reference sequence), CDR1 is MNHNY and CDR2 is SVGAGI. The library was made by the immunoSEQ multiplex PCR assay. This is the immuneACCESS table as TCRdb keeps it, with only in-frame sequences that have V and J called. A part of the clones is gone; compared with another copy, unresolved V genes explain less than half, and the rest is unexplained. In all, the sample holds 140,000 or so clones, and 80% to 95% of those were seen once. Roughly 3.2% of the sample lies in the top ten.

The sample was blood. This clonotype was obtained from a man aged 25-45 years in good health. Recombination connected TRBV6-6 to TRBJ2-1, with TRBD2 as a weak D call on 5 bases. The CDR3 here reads CASSQQADPPDNEQFF. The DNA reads TGTGCCAGCAGTCAACAAGCGGACCCCCCGGACAATGAGCAGTTCTTC.